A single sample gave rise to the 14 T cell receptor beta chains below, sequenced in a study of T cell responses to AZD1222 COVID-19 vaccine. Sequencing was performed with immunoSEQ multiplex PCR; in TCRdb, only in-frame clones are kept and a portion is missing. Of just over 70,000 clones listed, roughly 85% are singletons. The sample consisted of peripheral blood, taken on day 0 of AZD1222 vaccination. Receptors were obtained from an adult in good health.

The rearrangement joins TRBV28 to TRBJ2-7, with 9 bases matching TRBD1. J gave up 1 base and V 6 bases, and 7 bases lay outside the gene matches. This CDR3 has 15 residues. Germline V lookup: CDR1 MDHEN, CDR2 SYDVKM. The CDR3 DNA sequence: TGTGCCAGCAGCCCCTCGGGACAGGGTTCCTACGAGCAGTACTTC. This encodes CASSPSGQGSYEQYF.

CDR3 nucleotide sequence: TGTGCCAGCAGAAGGATAAGCTCCTACGAGCAGTACTTC. This encodes CASRRISSYEQYF. The chain links TRBV7-2 to TRBJ2-7; D is ambiguous. The CDR3 loop spans 13 amino acids. Germline-derived CDR1 and CDR2 are SGHTA and FQGNSA. V was cut by 6 bases and J by 0 bases, with 9 bases left in between.

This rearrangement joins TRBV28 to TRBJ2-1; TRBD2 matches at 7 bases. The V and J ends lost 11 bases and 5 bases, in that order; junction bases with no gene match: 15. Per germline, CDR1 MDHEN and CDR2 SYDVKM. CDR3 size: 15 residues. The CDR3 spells CAGRSGGRGDNEQFF. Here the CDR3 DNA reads TGTGCCGGACGATCGGGAGGCCGGGGGGACAATGAGCAGTTCTTC.

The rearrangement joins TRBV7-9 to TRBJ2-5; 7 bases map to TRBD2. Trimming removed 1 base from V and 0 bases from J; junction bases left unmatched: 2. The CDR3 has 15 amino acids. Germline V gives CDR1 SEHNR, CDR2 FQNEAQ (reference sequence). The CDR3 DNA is TGTGCCAGCAGCTTAGGAGCGGGGAACCAAGAGACCCAGTACTTC. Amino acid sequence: CASSLGAGNQETQYF.

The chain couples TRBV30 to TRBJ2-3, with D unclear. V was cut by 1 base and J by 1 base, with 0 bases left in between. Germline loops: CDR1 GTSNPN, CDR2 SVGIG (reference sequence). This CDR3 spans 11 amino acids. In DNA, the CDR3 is TGTGCCTGGAGTGGCACAGATACGCAGTATTTT. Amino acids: CAWSGTDTQYF.

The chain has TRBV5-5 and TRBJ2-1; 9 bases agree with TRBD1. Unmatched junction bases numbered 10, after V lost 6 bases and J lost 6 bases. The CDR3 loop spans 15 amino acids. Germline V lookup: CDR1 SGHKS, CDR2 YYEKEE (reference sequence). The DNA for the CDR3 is TGTGCCAGCACCCTAGTGGGACAGGGAGGCAATGAGCAGTTCTTC. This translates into CASTLVGQGGNEQFF.

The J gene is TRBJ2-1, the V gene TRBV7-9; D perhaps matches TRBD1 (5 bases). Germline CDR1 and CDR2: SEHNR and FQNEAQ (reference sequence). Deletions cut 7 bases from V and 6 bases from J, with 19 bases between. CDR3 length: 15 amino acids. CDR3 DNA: TGTGCCAGCACTCAAAAGGGGCAGGCTAGCAATGAGCAGTTCTTC. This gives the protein CASTQKGQASNEQFF.

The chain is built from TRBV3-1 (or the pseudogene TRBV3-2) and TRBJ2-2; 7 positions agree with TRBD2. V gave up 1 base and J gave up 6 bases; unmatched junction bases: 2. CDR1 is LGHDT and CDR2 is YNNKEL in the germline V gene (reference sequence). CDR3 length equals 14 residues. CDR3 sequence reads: CASSQAGGAGELFF. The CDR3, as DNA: TGTGCCAGCAGCCAAGCGGGGGGAGCCGGGGAGCTGTTTTTT.

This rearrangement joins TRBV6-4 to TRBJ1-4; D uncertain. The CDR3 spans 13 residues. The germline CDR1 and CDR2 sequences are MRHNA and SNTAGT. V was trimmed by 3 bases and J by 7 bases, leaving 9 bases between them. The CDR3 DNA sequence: TGTGCCAGCAGTGAAGGCCCCCTTGAAAAACTGTTTTTT. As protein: CASSEGPLEKLFF.

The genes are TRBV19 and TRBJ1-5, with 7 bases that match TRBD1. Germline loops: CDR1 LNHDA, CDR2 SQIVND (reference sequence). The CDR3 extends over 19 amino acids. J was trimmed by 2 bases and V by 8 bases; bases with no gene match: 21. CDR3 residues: CASRIRGPYLYFGNQPQHF. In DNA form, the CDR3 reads TGTGCCAGTCGGATAAGGGGGCCCTACCTTTATTTCGGCAATCAGCCCCAGCATTTT.

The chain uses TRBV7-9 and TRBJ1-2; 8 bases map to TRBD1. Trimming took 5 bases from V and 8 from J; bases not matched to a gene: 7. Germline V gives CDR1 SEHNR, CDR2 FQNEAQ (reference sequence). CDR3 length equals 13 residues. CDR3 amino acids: CASSVKQGGGYTF. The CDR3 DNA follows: TGTGCCAGCAGCGTGAAACAGGGGGGAGGCTACACCTTC.

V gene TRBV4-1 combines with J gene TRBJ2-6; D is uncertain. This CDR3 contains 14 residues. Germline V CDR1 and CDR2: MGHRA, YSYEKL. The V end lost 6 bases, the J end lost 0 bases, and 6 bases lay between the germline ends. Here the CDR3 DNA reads TGCGCCAGCAGTATGGTCTCTGGGGCCAACGTCCTGACTTTC. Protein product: CASSMVSGANVLTF.

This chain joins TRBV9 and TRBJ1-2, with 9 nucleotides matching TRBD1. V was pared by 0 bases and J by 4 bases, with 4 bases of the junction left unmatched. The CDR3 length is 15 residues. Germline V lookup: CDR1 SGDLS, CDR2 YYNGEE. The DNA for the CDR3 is TGTGCCAGCAGCGTAGACAGACAGGGGGGCTATGGCTACACCTTC. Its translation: CASSVDRQGGYGYTF.

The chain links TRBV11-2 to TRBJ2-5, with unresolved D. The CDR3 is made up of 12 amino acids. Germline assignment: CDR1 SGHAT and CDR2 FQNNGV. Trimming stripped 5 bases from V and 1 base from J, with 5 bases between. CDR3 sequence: CASSVIQETQYF. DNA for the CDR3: TGTGCCAGCAGCGTCATCCAAGAGACCCAGTACTTC.